This T cell receptor beta chain came from a study of shared clonotypes between healthy human individuals. Overall study findings and caveats: With few donors, the genetic and exposure-history diversity represented was limited.

Sequencing used immunoSEQ multiplex PCR; TCRdb keeps in-frame clones, though not all of them. The sample has roughly 500,000 clones, 70% to 80% seen once. The CDR3 runs 13 residues. From germline, CDR1 is SGHTA and CDR2 FQGNSA. V dropped 2 bases and J dropped 6 bases, with 10 bases sitting between them. Details on this clone: The antigen is not known. This likely stems from a read error, as it lies one base from a far larger clone.

The donors, all of them Caucasian adults, lived in Nashville, Tennessee. Sequenced: PBMCs. This chain joins TRBV7-2 and TRBJ1-2, with a tentative D call TRBD1 (5 bases). The origin of this receptor is a woman between 35 and 50 years old in good health. Some clones in this sample may be carry-over from other donors' samples. In DNA form, the CDR3 reads TGTGCCAGCAGCTTATGGCGGGGCCATGGCTACACCTTC. Residues: CASSLWRGHGYTF.